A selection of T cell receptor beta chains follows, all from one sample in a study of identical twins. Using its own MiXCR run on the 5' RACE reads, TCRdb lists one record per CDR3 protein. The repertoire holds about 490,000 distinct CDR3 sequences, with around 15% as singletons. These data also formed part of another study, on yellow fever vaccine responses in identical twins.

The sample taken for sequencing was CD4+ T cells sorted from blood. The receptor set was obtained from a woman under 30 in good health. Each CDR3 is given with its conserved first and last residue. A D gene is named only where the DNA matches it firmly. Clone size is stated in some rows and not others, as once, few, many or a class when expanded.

CAISEGGPSTDTQYF | TGTGCCATCAGTGAAGGTGGGCCTAGCACAGATACGCAGTATTTT | TRBV10-3 | few | . | TRBJ2-3
CARGTGLYEQYF | TGTGCCAGAGGGACAGGCCTCTACGAGCAGTACTTC | TRBV7-3 | . | TRBD1 | TRBJ2-7
CSVEVGFQDYARFCHF | TGCAGCGTTGAAGTTGGGTTTCAGGACTACGCCCGATTTTGCCACTTC | TRBV29-1 | few | . | TRBJ2-7
CASSGTTRVRETQYF | TGCGCCAGCAGCGGCACGACTAGAGTGAGAGAGACCCAGTACTTC | TRBV5-1 | few | . | TRBJ2-5
CSAPPGSGRGDTQYF | TGCAGTGCCCCCCCAGGTAGCGGGAGGGGGGATACGCAGTATTTT | TRBV20-1 | . | TRBD2 | TRBJ2-3
CASSLAAGTSGRVFYEQYF | TGTGCCAGCAGCTTAGCCGCTGGGACTAGCGGGAGGGTCTTCTACGAGCAGTACTTC | TRBV11-1 | few | TRBD2 | TRBJ2-7
CATRVWGTDTQYF | TGTGCCACCAGGGTTTGGGGCACAGATACGCAGTATTTT | TRBV15 | few | . | TRBJ2-3
CASSQVVGNEQFF | TGTGCCAGCAGCCAAGTAGTGGGGAATGAGCAGTTCTTC | TRBV3-1 | . | . | TRBJ2-1
CASGRDRGLGETQYF | TGTGCCAGCGGACGGGACAGGGGGCTCGGGGAGACCCAGTACTTC | TRBV27 | few | TRBD1 | TRBJ2-5
CSVVGSIYTGELFF | TGCAGCGTTGTTGGGTCGATTTACACCGGGGAGCTGTTTTTT | TRBV29-1 | . | . | TRBJ2-2
CASSLGGAGETQYF | TGTGCCAGCAGTTTAGGGGGGGCCGGAGAGACCCAGTACTTC | TRBV12-3/TRBV12-4 | many | . | TRBJ2-5
CASTVSTSPTYEQYF | TGCGCCAGCACAGTCTCGACCTCGCCCACCTACGAGCAGTACTTC | TRBV4-1 | . | . | TRBJ2-7
CASSQEGSYPQETQYF | TGCGCCAGCAGCCAAGAGGGGAGCTACCCACAAGAGACCCAGTACTTC | TRBV4-1 | many | . | TRBJ2-5
CSARQTGNTEAFF | TGCAGTGCGAGACAGACAGGAAACACTGAAGCTTTCTTT | TRBV20-1 | few | . | TRBJ1-1
CASRGSVQYF | TGTGCCAGTAGGGGGTCGGTGCAGTACTTC | TRBV28 | . | . | TRBJ2-7
CSAQRGGEQFF | TGCAGTGCCCAAAGGGGGGGTGAGCAGTTCTTC | TRBV20-1 | . | . | TRBJ2-1
CASSLASGTRNEQYF | TGCGCCAGCAGCTTGGCATCCGGGACTAGAAACGAGCAGTACTTC | TRBV5-1 | . | TRBD2 | TRBJ2-7
CASSLVAGQGNTGELFF | TGTGCCAGCAGCTTAGTTGCCGGACAGGGGAACACCGGGGAGCTGTTTTTT | TRBV7-2 | . | TRBD1 | TRBJ2-2
CATSDGGDTQYF | TGTGCCACCAGTGATGGGGGCGATACGCAGTATTTT | TRBV24-1 | . | . | TRBJ2-3
CSAMTSGSPETQYF | TGCAGTGCCATGACTAGCGGGAGTCCGGAGACCCAGTACTTC | TRBV20-1 | few | TRBD2 | TRBJ2-5
CASSTREIVGNNEQFF | TGTGCCAGCAGCACTCGCGAGATAGTAGGTAACAATGAGCAGTTCTTC | TRBV12-3/TRBV12-4 | . | . | TRBJ2-1
CASSQDQGTGLSFF | TGTGCCAGCAGCCAAGATCAGGGGACGGGGCTTTCTTTCTTT | TRBV3-1 | few | . | TRBJ1-1
CASGTAGGPYEQYF | TGTGCCAGCGGAACGGCGGGGGGACCCTACGAGCAGTACTTC | TRBV27 | . | TRBD2 | TRBJ2-7
CASSPLGGFQPQHF | TGTGCCAGCAGTCCACTAGGGGGCTTTCAGCCCCAGCATTTT | TRBV12-3/TRBV12-4 | few | TRBD1 | TRBJ1-5
CASSQEGTDRGKRSYNEQFF | TGTGCCAGCAGCCAGGAGGGGACGGACAGGGGGAAGAGGTCCTACAATGAGCAGTTCTTC | TRBV14 | few | TRBD1 | TRBJ2-1
CASVQGGANTGELFF | TGTGCCAGCGTTCAGGGGGGCGCGAACACCGGGGAGCTGTTTTTT | TRBV7-9 | few | . | TRBJ2-2
CASSRLAGVRETQYF | TGTGCCAGCTCAAGACTAGCGGGAGTACGAGAGACCCAGTACTTC | TRBV18 | . | TRBD2 | TRBJ2-5
CASSTDREWTEAFF | TGCGCCAGCAGCACTGACAGGGAATGGACTGAAGCTTTCTTT | TRBV5-1 | few | TRBD1 | TRBJ1-1
CASSEMSGADTQYF | TGTGCCAGCAGTGAAATGTCAGGGGCGGATACGCAGTATTTT | TRBV6-1 | once | . | TRBJ2-3
CASSTRLAGKDYEQYF | TGTGCCAGCAGTACCAGACTAGCGGGGAAGGACTACGAGCAGTACTTC | TRBV27 | few | TRBD2 | TRBJ2-7
CASRRQGGYGYTF | TGTGCCAGCAGACGACAGGGAGGCTATGGCTACACCTTC | TRBV6-1 | . | TRBD1 | TRBJ1-2
CSARGRLPTNTGELFF | TGCAGTGCTAGGGGGAGGCTACCTACGAACACCGGGGAGCTGTTTTTT | TRBV20-1 | . | . | TRBJ2-2
CASSPPTGGPGFF | TGTGCCAGCTCACCACCCACCGGGGGGCCCGGGTTCTTC | TRBV18 | few | . | TRBJ2-1
CASSLRDTRYRYTF | TGTGCCAGCAGCTTGAGGGACACCAGATATCGCTACACCTTC | TRBV5-6 | few | . | TRBJ1-2
CASGRRDEKLFF | TGTGCCAGTGGGCGAAGAGATGAAAAACTGTTTTTT | TRBV19 | few | . | TRBJ1-4
CASSVAGRELFF | TGTGCCAGCAGCGTAGCGGGGCGGGAGCTGTTTTTT | TRBV9 | few | . | TRBJ2-2
CASKQQGGFTEAFF | TGTGCCAGCAAACAACAAGGGGGTTTCACTGAAGCTTTCTTT | TRBV6-1 | few | . | TRBJ1-1
CASTGQFTDTQYF | TGTGCCAGCACGGGACAGTTCACAGATACGCAGTATTTT | TRBV5-6 | . | TRBD1 | TRBJ2-3
CASSSLLAVATNEKLFF | TGTGCCAGCAGCTCCCTCTTGGCCGTTGCAACTAATGAAAAACTGTTTTTT | TRBV7-9 | . | . | TRBJ1-4
CASSYDAAHSGKYNEQFF | TGTGCCAGCAGCTACGACGCAGCCCATAGCGGGAAATACAATGAGCAGTTCTTC | TRBV11-2 | . | TRBD2 | TRBJ2-1
CATSPPQDFYNEQFF | TGTGCCACCTCTCCACCCCAGGATTTTTACAATGAGCAGTTCTTC | TRBV6-7 | few | . | TRBJ2-1
CASSLGRGALNTEAFF | TGTGCCAGCAGTTTGGGGAGGGGGGCTTTGAACACTGAAGCTTTCTTT | TRBV12-3/TRBV12-4 | many | . | TRBJ1-1
CASSFLGTGDNQPQHF | TGCGCCAGCAGCTTTCTGGGGACAGGGGACAATCAGCCCCAGCATTTT | TRBV5-1 | . | TRBD1 | TRBJ1-5
CASSLANPENTIYF | TGTGCCAGCAGCTTAGCCAATCCGGAGAACACCATATATTTT | TRBV7-8 | . | . | TRBJ1-3
CASSTAGRPYEQYF | TGTGCCAGCAGCACCGCGGGACGACCCTACGAGCAGTACTTC | TRBV7-9 | . | . | TRBJ2-7
CASSPPGGQGETQYF | TGTGCCAGCTCACCACCGGGGGGACAGGGGGAGACCCAGTACTTC | TRBV18 | . | TRBD1 | TRBJ2-5
CSVDRSGRLNNEQFF | TGCAGCGTTGATAGGAGCGGGAGGCTTAACAATGAGCAGTTCTTC | TRBV29-1 | . | TRBD2 | TRBJ2-1
CASSSSTSGKNEQFF | TGTGCCAGCAGCTCCTCGACTAGCGGGAAAAATGAGCAGTTCTTC | TRBV7-3 | few | TRBD2 | TRBJ2-1
CATSDLGDVFPGYTF | TGTGCCACCAGTGATTTAGGAGACGTCTTTCCAGGCTACACCTTC | TRBV24-1 | few | . | TRBJ1-2
CASSQGVRDRSYNEQFF | TGTGCCAGCAGCCAAGGGGTACGGGACAGGTCTTACAATGAGCAGTTCTTC | TRBV14 | . | TRBD1 | TRBJ2-1
CASSLEAGGNTIYF | TGCGCCAGCAGCTTGGAGGCAGGGGGAAACACCATATATTTT | TRBV5-1 | few | . | TRBJ1-3
CSASFQSQPQHF | TGCAGTGCTAGCTTTCAGTCGCAGCCCCAGCATTTT | TRBV20-1 | few | . | TRBJ1-5
CATSDKLAAVQYF | TGTGCCACCAGTGACAAGCTGGCTGCGGTGCAGTACTTC | TRBV24-1 | . | . | TRBJ2-7
CASRNRGTMNTEAFF | TGTGCCAGTCGCAATCGAGGTACCATGAACACTGAAGCTTTCTTT | TRBV28 | . | . | TRBJ1-1
CASSPRGGGNSDTQYF | TGTGCCAGCAGCCCAAGAGGGGGGGGAAATTCGGATACGCAGTATTTT | TRBV3-1 | . | . | TRBJ2-3